This is a list of T cell receptor beta chains from one sample in a study of Ad26.COV2.S vaccination and SARS-CoV-2 variants. Assay used: immunoSEQ multiplex PCR; TCRdb lists only in-frame clones, some missing. The sample includes around 300,000 clones, about 88% of them seen just once. This sample comprised peripheral blood, obtained in a trial of Ad26.COV2.S vaccine versus placebo. The origin of the receptors is a person aged 18-60 years who received the Ad26.COV2.S COVID-19 vaccine or a placebo. Both conserved end residues are part of each CDR3. A D gene is named only where the DNA matches it firmly. Rows give clone size only sometimes, using once, few, many, or a class for an expanded clone.

D gene,CDR3 length,clone size,J gene,V gene,CDR3 protein
.,16,.,TRBJ2-5,TRBV7-2,CASSLGFKGRLETQYF
.,12,.,TRBJ2-1,TRBV9,CASSVVGGEQFF
.,11,.,TRBJ1-1,TRBV18,CASLGDTEAFF
.,15,.,TRBJ1-3,TRBV7-9,CASSSSANSGNTIYF
TRBD1,14,.,TRBJ2-7,TRBV27,CASSLVQGGYEQYF
.,13,once,TRBJ1-5,TRBV27,CASSLQLDQPQHF
TRBD2,16,.,TRBJ2-5,TRBV3-1/TRBV3-2,CASSQAGGRVQETQYF
.,13,.,TRBJ1-2,TRBV7-2,CASSLTANYGYTF
.,12,.,TRBJ2-5,TRBV11-2,CASKINGETQYF
.,13,.,TRBJ1-1,TRBV5-1,CASSLSGETEAFF
TRBD1,15,.,TRBJ2-2,TRBV5-6,CASSPAGTGSGELFF
.,12,.,TRBJ2-7,TRBV2,CASSFPAREQYF
.,14,.,TRBJ1-1,TRBV3-1/TRBV3-2,CASSPPTGNTEAFF
.,15,.,TRBJ2-7,TRBV2,CASRASTPLAYEQYF
.,13,.,TRBJ1-1,TRBV3-1/TRBV3-2,CASSPTMNTEAFF
.,15,.,TRBJ2-1,TRBV5-4,CASSDGRGPSNEQFF